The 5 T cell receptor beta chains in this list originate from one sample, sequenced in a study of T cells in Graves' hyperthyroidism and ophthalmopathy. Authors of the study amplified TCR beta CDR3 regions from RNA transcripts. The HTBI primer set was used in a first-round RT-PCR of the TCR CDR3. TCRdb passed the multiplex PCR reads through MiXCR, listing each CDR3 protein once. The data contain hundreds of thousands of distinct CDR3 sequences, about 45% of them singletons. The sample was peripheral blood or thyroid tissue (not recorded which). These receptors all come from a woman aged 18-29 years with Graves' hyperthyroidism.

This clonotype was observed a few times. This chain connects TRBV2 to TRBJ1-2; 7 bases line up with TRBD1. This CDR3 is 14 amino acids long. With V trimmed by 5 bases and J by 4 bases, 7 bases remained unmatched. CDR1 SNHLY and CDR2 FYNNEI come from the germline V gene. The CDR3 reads CASSLTGLTYGYTF. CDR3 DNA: TGTGCCAGCAGTTTGACAGGGCTTACCTATGGCTACACCTTC.

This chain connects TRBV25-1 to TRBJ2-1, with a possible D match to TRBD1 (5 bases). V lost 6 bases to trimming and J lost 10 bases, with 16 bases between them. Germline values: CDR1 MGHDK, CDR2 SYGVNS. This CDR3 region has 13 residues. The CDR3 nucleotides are TGTGCCAGCAGCACGAAGGGGTCGGAGGAGCAGTTCTTC. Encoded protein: CASSTKGSEEQFF.

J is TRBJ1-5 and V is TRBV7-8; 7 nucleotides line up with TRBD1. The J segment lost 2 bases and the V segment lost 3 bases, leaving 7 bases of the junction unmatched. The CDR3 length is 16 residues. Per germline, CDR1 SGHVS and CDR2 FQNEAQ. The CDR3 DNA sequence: TGTGCCAGCAGCTTGGGGACAGCCTTCGGCAATCAGCCCCAGCATTTT. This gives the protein CASSLGTAFGNQPQHF.

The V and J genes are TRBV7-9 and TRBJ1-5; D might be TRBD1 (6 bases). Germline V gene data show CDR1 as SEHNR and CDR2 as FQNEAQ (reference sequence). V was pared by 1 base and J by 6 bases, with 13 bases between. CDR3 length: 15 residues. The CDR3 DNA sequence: TGTGCCAGCAGCTTAGAGGGGGATGGGGGTCAGCCCCAGCATTTT. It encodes CASSLEGDGGQPQHF. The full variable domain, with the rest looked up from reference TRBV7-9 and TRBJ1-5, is DTGVSQNPRHKITKRGQNVTFRCDPISEHNRLYWYRQTLGQGPEFLTYFQNEAQLEKSRLLSDRFSAERPKGSFSTLEIQRTEQGDSAMYLCASSLEGDGGQPQHFGDGTRLSIL.

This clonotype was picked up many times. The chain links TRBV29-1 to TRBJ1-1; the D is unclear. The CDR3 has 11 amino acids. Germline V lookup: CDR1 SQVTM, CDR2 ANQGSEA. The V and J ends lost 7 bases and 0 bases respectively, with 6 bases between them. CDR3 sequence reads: CSAGLNTEAFF. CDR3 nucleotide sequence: TGCAGCGCGGGCCTGAACACTGAAGCTTTCTTT.